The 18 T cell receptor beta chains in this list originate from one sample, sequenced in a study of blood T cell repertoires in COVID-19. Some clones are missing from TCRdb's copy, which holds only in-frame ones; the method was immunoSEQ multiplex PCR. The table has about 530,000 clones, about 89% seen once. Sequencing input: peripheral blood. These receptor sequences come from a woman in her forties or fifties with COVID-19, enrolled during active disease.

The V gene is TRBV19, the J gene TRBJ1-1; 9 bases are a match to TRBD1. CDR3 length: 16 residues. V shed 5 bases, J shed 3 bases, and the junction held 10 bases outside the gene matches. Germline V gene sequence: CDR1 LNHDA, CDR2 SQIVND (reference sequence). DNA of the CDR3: TGTGCCAGTAGTCCCAATCGACAGGGGGACGACACTGAAGCTTTCTTT. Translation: CASSPNRQGDDTEAFF.

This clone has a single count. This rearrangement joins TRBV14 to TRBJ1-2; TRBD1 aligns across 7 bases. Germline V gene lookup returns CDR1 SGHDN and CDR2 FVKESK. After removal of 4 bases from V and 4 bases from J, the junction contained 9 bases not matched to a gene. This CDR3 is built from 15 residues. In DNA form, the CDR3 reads TGTGCCAGCAGCCCCAACGCGGGACAGCTCTATGGCTACACCTTC. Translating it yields CASSPNAGQLYGYTF.

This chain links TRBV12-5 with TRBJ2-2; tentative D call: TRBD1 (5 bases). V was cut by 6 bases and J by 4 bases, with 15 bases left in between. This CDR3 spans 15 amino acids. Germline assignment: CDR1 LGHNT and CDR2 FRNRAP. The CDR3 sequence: CASGRGWGRTGELFF. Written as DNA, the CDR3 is TGTGCTAGTGGCCGTGGGTGGGGCCGCACCGGGGAGCTGTTTTTT.

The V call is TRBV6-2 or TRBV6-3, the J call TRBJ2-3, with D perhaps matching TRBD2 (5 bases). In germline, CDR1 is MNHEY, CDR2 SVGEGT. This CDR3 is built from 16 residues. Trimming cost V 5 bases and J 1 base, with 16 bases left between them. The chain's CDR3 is CASSPKEAGRTDTQYF. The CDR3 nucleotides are TGTGCCAGCAGTCCAAAGGAGGCGGGCCGCACAGATACGCAGTATTTT.

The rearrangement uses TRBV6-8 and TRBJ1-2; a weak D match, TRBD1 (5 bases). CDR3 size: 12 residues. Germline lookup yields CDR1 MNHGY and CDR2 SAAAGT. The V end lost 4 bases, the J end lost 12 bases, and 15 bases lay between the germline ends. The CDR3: CASSLVRVINTF. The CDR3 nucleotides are TGTGCCAGCAGTTTGGTCAGGGTGATAAACACCTTC.

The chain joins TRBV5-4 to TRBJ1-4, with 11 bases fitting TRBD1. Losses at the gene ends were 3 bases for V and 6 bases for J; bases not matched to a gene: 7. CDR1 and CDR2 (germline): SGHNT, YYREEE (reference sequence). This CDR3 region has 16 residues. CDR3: CASSSPPGQGDEKLFF. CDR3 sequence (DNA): TGTGCCAGCAGCTCCCCGCCGGGACAGGGGGATGAAAAACTGTTTTTT.

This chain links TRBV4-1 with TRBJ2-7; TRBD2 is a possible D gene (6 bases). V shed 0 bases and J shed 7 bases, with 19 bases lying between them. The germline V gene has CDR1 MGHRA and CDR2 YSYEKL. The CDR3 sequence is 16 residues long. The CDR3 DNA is TGCGCCAGCAGCCAAGAGAGGGCGGGGCCCGTCGGGGAGCAGTACTTC. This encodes CASSQERAGPVGEQYF.

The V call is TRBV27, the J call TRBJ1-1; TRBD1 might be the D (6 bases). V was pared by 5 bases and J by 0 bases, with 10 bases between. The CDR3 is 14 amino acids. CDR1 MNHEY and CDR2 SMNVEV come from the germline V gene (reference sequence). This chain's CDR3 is CASSVGGMNTEAFF. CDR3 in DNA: TGTGCCAGCAGTGTAGGGGGTATGAACACTGAAGCTTTCTTT.

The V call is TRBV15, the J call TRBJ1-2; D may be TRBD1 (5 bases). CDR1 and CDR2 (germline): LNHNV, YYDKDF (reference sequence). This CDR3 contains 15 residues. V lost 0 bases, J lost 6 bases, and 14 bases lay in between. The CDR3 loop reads CATSRDKTESNGYTF. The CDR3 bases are TGTGCCACCAGCAGAGATAAGACAGAGAGTAATGGCTACACCTTC. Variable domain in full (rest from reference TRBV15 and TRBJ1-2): DAMVIQNPRYQVTQFGKPVTLSCSQTLNHNVMYWYQQKSSQAPKLLFHYYDKDFNNEADTPDNFQSRRPNTSFCFLDIRSPGLGDTAMYLCATSRDKTESNGYTFGSGTRLTVV.

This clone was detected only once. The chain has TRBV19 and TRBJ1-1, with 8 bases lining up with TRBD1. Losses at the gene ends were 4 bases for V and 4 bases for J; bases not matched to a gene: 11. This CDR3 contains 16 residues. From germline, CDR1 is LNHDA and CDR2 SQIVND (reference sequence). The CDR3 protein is CASSTRNQGASTEAFF. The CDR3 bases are TGTGCCAGTAGTACGAGAAATCAGGGGGCTTCCACTGAAGCTTTCTTT.

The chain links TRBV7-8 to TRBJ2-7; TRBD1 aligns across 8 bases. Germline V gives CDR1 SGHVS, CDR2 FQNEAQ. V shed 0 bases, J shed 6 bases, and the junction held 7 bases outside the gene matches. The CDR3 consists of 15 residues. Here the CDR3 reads CASSLARTGNVEQYF. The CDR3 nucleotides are TGTGCCAGCAGCTTAGCCAGGACAGGGAATGTCGAGCAGTACTTC. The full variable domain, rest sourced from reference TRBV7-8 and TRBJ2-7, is GAGVSQSPRYKVAKRGQDVALRCDPISGHVSLFWYQQALGQGPEFLTYFQNEAQLDKSGLPSDRFFAERPEGSVSTLKIQRTQQEDSAVYLCASSLARTGNVEQYFGPGTRLTVT.

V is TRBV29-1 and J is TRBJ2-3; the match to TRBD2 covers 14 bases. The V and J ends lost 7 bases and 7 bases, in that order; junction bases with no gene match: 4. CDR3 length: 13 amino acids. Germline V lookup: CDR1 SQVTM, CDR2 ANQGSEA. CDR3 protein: CSGRTSGGNTQYF. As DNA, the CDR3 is TGCAGCGGCCGGACTAGCGGGGGGAATACGCAGTATTTT.

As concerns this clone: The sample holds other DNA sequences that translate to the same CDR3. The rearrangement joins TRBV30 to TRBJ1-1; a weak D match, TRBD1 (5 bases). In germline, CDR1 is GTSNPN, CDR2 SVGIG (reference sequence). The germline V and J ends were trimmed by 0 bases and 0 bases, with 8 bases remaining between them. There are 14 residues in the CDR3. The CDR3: CAWSVQGVNTEAFF. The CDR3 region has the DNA TGTGCCTGGAGTGTACAAGGGGTGAACACTGAAGCTTTCTTT.

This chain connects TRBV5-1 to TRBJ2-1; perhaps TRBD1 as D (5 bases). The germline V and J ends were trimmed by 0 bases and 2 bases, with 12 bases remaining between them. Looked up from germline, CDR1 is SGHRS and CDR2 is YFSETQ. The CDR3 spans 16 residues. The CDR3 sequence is CASSLVPDMAYNEQFF. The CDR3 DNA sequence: TGCGCCAGCAGCTTGGTACCGGACATGGCCTACAATGAGCAGTTCTTC.

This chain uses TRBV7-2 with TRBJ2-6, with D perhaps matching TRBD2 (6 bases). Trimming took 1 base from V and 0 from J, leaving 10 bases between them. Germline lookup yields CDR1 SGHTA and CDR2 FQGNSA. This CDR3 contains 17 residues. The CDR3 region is CASSLVGGISGANVLTF. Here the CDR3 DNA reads TGTGCCAGCAGCTTAGTAGGCGGGATCTCTGGGGCCAACGTCCTGACTTTC.

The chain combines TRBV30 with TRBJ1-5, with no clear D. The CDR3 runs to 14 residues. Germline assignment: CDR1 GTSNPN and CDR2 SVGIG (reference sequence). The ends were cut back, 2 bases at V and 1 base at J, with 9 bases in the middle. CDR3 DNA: TGTGCCTGGAGTAAAGGAGGCAGCAATCAGCCCCAGCATTTT. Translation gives CAWSKGGSNQPQHF.

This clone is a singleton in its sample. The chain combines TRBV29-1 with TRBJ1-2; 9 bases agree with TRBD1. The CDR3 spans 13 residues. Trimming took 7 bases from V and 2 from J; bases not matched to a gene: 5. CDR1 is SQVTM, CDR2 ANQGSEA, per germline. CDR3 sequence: CSGGDRENYGYTF. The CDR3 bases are TGCAGCGGTGGGGACAGGGAGAACTATGGCTACACCTTC. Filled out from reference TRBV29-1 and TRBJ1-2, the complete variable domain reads SAVISQKPSRDICQRGTSLTIQCQVDSQVTMMFWYRQQPGQSLTLIATANQGSEATYESGFVIDKFPISRPNLTFSTLTVSNMSPEDSSIYLCSGGDRENYGYTFGSGTRLTVV.

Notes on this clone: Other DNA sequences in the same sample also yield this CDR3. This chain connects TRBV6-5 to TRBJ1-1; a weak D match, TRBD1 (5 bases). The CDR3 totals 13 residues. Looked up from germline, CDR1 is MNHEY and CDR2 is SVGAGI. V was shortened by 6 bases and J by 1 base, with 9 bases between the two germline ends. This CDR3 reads CASSRGGNTEAFF. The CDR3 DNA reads TGTGCCAGCAGCCGCGGGGGGAACACTGAAGCTTTCTTT.